This entry features one T cell receptor (beta chain) sequence. This record belongs to a study of blood T cell repertoires in COVID-19. In the study overall: T cells, B-cell-depleted T cells, or PBMCs supplied cDNA or gDNA.

The CDR3 runs 13 residues. CDR1 MNHEY and CDR2 SVGAGI come from the germline V gene. The ends were cut back, 6 bases at V and 4 bases at J, with 10 bases in the middle. Participant age was about 18 to 100 years, and participants resided in 24 US areas. Each participant's cohort was designated according to participant-reported clinical history. As processed by the authors: Amplification with reference gene primers provided the estimates of nucleated cell counts. Produced via immunoSEQ multiplex PCR; TCRdb's table is partial and in-frame only. The DNA gave D and trimming, while V, J and clone size come from that table. This table has 250,000 or so clones, 70% to 90% appearing once.

The receptor was isolated from a woman between 45 and 65 years old who had recovered from COVID-19. Sequencing used PBMCs or T cells enriched from blood (not recorded which). J is TRBJ2-1 and V is TRBV6-5; tentatively, D is TRBD2 (5 bases). In DNA, the CDR3 is TGTGCCAGCAGCTCTGGACTTTACAATGAGCAGTTCTTC. This gives the protein CASSSGLYNEQFF.